These 11 T cell receptor beta chains were sequenced from one sample in a study of blood T cell repertoires in COVID-19 (TCRdb year 2020). The library relied on the immunoSEQ multiplex PCR assay. This is the immuneACCESS table as TCRdb keeps it, with only in-frame sequences that have V and J called. A part of the clones is gone; compared with another copy, unresolved V genes explain less than half, and the rest is unexplained. Across this sample there are about 230,000 clones, with around 84% seen only once. The ten largest clones represent about 0.93% of the sample. The sample consisted of peripheral blood. These receptors were collected from a man in his forties with acute or convalescent COVID-19.

The chain employs TRBV5-1 and TRBJ2-7, with D possibly TRBD2 on 7 matching bases. Trimming took 5 bases from V and 6 from J, leaving 24 bases between them. The CDR3 has 16 residues. The V gene's germline CDR1 is SGHRS and CDR2 YFSETQ. CDR3 loop: CASSLTAGGRIGEQYF. As DNA, the CDR3 is TGCGCCAGCAGTTTAACTGCCGGGGGGCGCATTGGCGAGCAGTACTTC.

This chain connects TRBV3-1 (or the pseudogene TRBV3-2) to TRBJ2-5, with 9 bases lining up with TRBD2. This CDR3 region has 13 residues. Germline V CDR1 and CDR2: LGHDT, YNNKEL (reference sequence). The V and J ends lost 6 bases and 9 bases, in that order; junction bases with no gene match: 8. DNA of the CDR3: TGTGCCAGCAGAAGCGGGGGGCCGGAGGCCCAGTACTTC. Translated, it gives CASRSGGPEAQYF.

The rearrangement joins TRBV27 to TRBJ1-4; TRBD1 agrees at 7 bases. CDR3 length: 14 amino acids. Germline assignment: CDR1 MNHEY and CDR2 SMNVEV (reference sequence). Trimming removed 3 bases from V and 8 bases from J; junction bases left unmatched: 6. The CDR3: CASSLVGGGEKLFF. CDR3 coding DNA: TGTGCCAGCAGTTTGGTAGGGGGCGGGGAAAAACTGTTTTTT. Filled out from reference TRBV27 and TRBJ1-4, the complete variable domain reads EAQVTQNPRYLITVTGKKLTVTCSQNMNHEYMSWYRQDPGLGLRQIYYSMNVEVTDKGDVPEGYKVSRKEKRNFPLILESPSPNQTSLYFCASSLVGGGEKLFFGSGTQLSVL.

The chain employs TRBV24-1 and TRBJ1-2; 9 bases align to TRBD1. Trimming took 4 bases from V and 5 from J; bases not matched to a gene: 7. The CDR3 has 15 residues. CDR1 is KGHDR and CDR2 is SFDVKD in the germline V gene. This chain's CDR3 is CATSETGTGRYGYTF. CDR3 DNA: TGTGCCACCAGTGAGACCGGGACAGGGCGATATGGCTACACCTTC.

The chain couples TRBV4-2 to TRBJ2-5, with 9 bases aligning to TRBD2. CDR1 LGHNA and CDR2 YNFKEQ come from the germline V gene. The J segment lost 5 bases and the V segment lost 0 bases, leaving 16 bases of the junction unmatched. The CDR3 is 19 residues long. CDR3 nucleotide sequence: TGTGCCAGCAGCCAAGATCCGGATGGAGGGACTAGCTTTAGGGAGACCCAGTACTTC. This encodes CASSQDPDGGTSFRETQYF.

The V and J genes are TRBV5-6 and TRBJ1-4; D not resolved. CDR1 is SGHDT and CDR2 is YYEEEE in the germline V gene. The V gene lost 2 bases and the J gene lost 5 bases, with 10 bases spanning the gap. The CDR3 covers 14 residues. CDR3 protein: CASSFGMLNEKLFF. The CDR3 coding sequence is TGTGCCAGCAGCTTCGGGATGCTAAATGAAAAACTGTTTTTT. Complete variable domain (other parts from reference TRBV5-6 and TRBJ1-4): DAGVTQSPTHLIKTRGQQVTLRCSPKSGHDTVSWYQQALGQGPQFIFQYYEEEERQRGNFPDRFSGHQFPNYSSELNVNALLLGDSALYLCASSFGMLNEKLFFGSGTQLSVL.

The CDR3 loop is CASSEEVKGGQETQYF. The CDR3 DNA reads as TGTGCCAGCAGTGAAGAGGTGAAGGGAGGCCAAGAGACCCAGTACTTC. The V and J genes are TRBV25-1 and TRBJ2-5; TRBD2 might be the D (6 bases). V lost 2 bases and J lost 1, with 14 bases in between. Germline V lookup: CDR1 MGHDK, CDR2 SYGVNS. This CDR3 has 16 amino acids.

The sample holds many counts of this clone. The chain is built from TRBV5-1 and TRBJ2-2; maybe TRBD2 (5 bases). The CDR3 consists of 14 residues. V lost 3 bases to trimming and J lost 2 bases, with 8 bases between them. Germline V gene lookup returns CDR1 SGHRS and CDR2 YFSETQ. CDR3 coding DNA: TGCGCCAGCAGCTGGAGACTAAACACCGGGGAGCTGTTTTTT. Translating it yields CASSWRLNTGELFF.

This clone was seen just once. This chain uses TRBV30 with TRBJ1-6, with D hard to call. The germline V gene has CDR1 GTSNPN and CDR2 SVGIG (reference sequence). The ends were cut back, 3 bases at V and 5 bases at J, with 8 bases in the middle. The CDR3 contains 13 residues. The CDR3 loop reads CAWREKNNSPLHF. The CDR3 nucleotides are TGTGCCTGGAGGGAGAAAAATAATTCACCCCTCCACTTT.

The chain carries TRBV6-5 and TRBJ1-2, with TRBD1 matching 8 bases. This CDR3 spans 14 amino acids. Germline V gene lookup returns CDR1 MNHEY and CDR2 SVGAGI. J was trimmed by 6 bases and V by 5 bases; bases with no gene match: 8. CDR3 nucleotides: TGTGCCAGCAGTCTCCAGGGGGCGGGGAATGGCTACACCTTC. Encoded protein: CASSLQGAGNGYTF.

A single count supports this clone. The chain carries TRBV9 and TRBJ2-2; 8 bases fit TRBD2. V lost 4 bases to trimming and J lost 2 bases; unmatched junction nucleotides: 7. CDR1 is SGDLS and CDR2 is YYNGEE in the germline V gene. This CDR3 has 16 residues. The CDR3 DNA reads TGTGCCAGCAGCCCCCGACTAGCGAGAAACACCGGGGAGCTGTTTTTT. Translating gives CASSPRLARNTGELFF.